Presented here are 7 T cell receptor beta chains from one specimen sequenced in a study of blood T cell repertoires in COVID-19. The data were produced by immunoSEQ multiplex PCR, yet TCRdb's version contains in-frame clones alone and is incomplete. The repertoire has about 310,000 clones, around 86% of them found once; the top ten carry 1% to 1.5%. The sequenced sample was peripheral blood. These receptors originate from a man between 65 and 85 years old with acute or convalescent COVID-19.

CDR3 sequence: CASTDRGENSPLHF. In DNA, the CDR3 is TGCGCCAGCACGGACAGGGGGGAAAATTCACCCCTCCACTTT. The genes are TRBV5-1 and TRBJ1-6; 10 nucleotides agree with TRBD1. The length of the CDR3 is 14 residues. V lost 6 bases to trimming and J lost 7 bases; unmatched junction nucleotides: 4. Germline V lookup: CDR1 SGHRS, CDR2 YFSETQ.

The J gene is TRBJ1-2, the V gene TRBV15; D uncertain. Trimming shortened V by 8 bases and J by 4 bases, and 23 bases separated the two germline ends. The CDR3 consists of 16 residues. Germline V CDR1 and CDR2: LNHNV, YYDKDF (reference sequence). The CDR3 is CATREGAAGFFYGYTF. CDR3 sequence (DNA): TGTGCCACCCGGGAAGGCGCGGCGGGCTTTTTCTATGGCTACACCTTC.

The chain combines TRBV6-1 with TRBJ2-3; TRBD1 is a possible D gene (6 bases). CDR1 is MNHNS and CDR2 is SASEGT in the germline V gene. The CDR3 contains 14 residues. V lost 0 bases and J 6 bases, leaving 10 bases between the germline ends. CDR3 loop: CASSEAGARDTQYF. The CDR3 DNA reads as TGTGCCAGCAGTGAAGCGGGGGCCCGGGATACGCAGTATTTT.

The chain has TRBV19 and TRBJ2-1, with D perhaps matching TRBD2 (6 bases). Between the trimmed V and J ends, which lost 6 bases and 2 bases, there was a span of 11 bases. Germline V gene lookup returns CDR1 LNHDA and CDR2 SQIVND (reference sequence). The CDR3 runs to 14 residues. The DNA of the CDR3 is TGTGCCAGTAGACACACGGGGGCCTACAATGAGCAGTTCTTC. Encoded protein: CASRHTGAYNEQFF.

This sequence joins TRBV20-1 and TRBJ1-1, with unresolved D. This CDR3 spans 14 amino acids. The V end was cut by 3 bases, the J end by 1 base, with 12 bases between. Germline CDR1 reads DFQATT; CDR2 reads SNEGSKA (reference sequence). DNA of the CDR3: TGCAGTGCTAGTGAGGGCCCAGCGAACACTGAAGCTTTCTTT. It translates to CSASEGPANTEAFF.

The chain employs TRBV4-2 and TRBJ2-7; TRBD2 matches at 8 bases. J was trimmed by 3 bases and V by 0 bases; bases with no gene match: 7. CDR3 length: 16 residues. Germline V gene lookup returns CDR1 LGHNA and CDR2 YNFKEQ. CDR3 sequence (DNA): TGTGCCAGCAGCCAAGATGGGGCGGGGGGACTCTACGAGCAGTACTTC. This gives the protein CASSQDGAGGLYEQYF.

CDR3 loop: CASSFGQGWETQYF. The CDR3 nucleotides are TGTGCCAGCAGTTTTGGCCAGGGGTGGGAGACCCAGTACTTC. V is TRBV28 and J is TRBJ2-5, with D perhaps matching TRBD1 (6 bases). Trimming pared 3 bases from V and 5 bases from J, leaving 13 bases between. The CDR3 sequence is 14 residues long. The germline gives CDR1 MDHEN, CDR2 SYDVKM. The variable domain in full, completed from reference TRBV28 and TRBJ2-5, reads DVKVTQSSRYLVKRTGEKVFLECVQDMDHENMFWYRQDPGLGLRLIYFSYDVKMKEKGDIPEGYSVSREKKERFSLILESASTNQTSMYLCASSFGQGWETQYFGPGTRLLVL.